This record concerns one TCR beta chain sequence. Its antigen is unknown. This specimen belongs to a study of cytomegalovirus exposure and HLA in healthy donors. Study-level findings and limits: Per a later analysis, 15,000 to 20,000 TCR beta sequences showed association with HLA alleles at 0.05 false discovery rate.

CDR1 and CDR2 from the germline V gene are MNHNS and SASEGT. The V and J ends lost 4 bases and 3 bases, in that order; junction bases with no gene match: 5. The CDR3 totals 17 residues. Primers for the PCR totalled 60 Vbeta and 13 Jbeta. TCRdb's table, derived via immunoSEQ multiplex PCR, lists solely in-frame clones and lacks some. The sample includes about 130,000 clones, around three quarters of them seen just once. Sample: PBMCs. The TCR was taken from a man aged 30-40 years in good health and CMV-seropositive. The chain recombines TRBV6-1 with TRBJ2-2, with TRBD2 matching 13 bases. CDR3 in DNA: TGTGCCAGCAGTGTCGGACTAGCGGGGGCCTACACCGGGGAGCTGTTTTTT. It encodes CASSVGLAGAYTGELFF.